This TCR beta chain was captured by sequencing in a study of human versus mouse CDR3 diversity and MHC coevolution. Assay used: immunoSEQ multiplex PCR; TCRdb lists only in-frame clones, some missing. The sample includes 60,000 to 95,000 clones, around 93% of them seen just once. Germline CDR1 reads MNHEY; CDR2 reads SMNVEV (reference sequence). V shed 6 bases and J 3 bases; nucleotides not matched to a gene: 24. The CDR3 runs 20 residues. The chain recombines TRBV27 with TRBJ1-1; 8 bases fit TRBD1. Sequenced: naive CD4+ T cells from blood. The subset: CD45RO-negative CD62L-positive naive CD4 T cells. This clonotype was sampled from a person aged 25-75 years in good health. The CDR3 is CASSLIQTGRGRVMDTEAFF. The CDR3 DNA sequence: TGTGCCAGCAGCCTTATCCAGACGGGCAGGGGGCGCGTGATGGACACTGAAGCTTTCTTT.